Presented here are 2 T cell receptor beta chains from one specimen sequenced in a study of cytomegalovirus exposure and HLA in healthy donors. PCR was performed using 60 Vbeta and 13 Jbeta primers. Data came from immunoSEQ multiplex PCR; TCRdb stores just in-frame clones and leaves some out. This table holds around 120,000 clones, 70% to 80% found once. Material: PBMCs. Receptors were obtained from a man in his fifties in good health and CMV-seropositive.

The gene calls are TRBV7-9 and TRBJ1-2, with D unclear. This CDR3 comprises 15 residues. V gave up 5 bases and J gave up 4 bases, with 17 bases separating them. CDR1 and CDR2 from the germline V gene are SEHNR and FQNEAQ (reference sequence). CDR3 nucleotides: TGTGCCAGCAGCCCCCGGCCTGGAGGGATCTATGGCTACACCTTC. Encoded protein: CASSPRPGGIYGYTF.

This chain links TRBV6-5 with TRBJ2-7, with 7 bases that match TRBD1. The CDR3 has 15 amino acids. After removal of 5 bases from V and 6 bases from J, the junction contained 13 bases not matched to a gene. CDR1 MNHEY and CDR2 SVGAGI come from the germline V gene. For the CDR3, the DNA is TGTGCCAGCAGTCCTACTAGACAGGGTTCTACCGAGCAGTACTTC. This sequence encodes CASSPTRQGSTEQYF.